This T cell receptor (beta chain) was sequenced in a study of neoadjuvant anti-PD-1 for oral cavity cancer. Clones were sequenced by immunoSEQ multiplex PCR, and TCRdb holds only the in-frame ones, with some missing. The sample consists of about 9,300 clones, roughly 70% of them appearing once. CDR3 size: 16 residues. Germline V gives CDR1 WSHSY, CDR2 SAAADI. With 4 bases clipped from V and 0 bases from J, the junction kept 4 bases outside the gene matches. This clone showed up just once. The clonotype originates from a person aged 35-79 years with oral cavity squamous cell carcinoma. The sample here was tumor tissue, taken before nivolumab (anti-PD-1) treatment. The chain recombines TRBV10-2 with TRBJ2-1; 9 bases are a match to TRBD2. The CDR3 sequence is CASSGAGGSSYNEQFF. The DNA of the CDR3 is TGCGCCAGCAGTGGAGCGGGGGGTAGCTCCTACAATGAGCAGTTCTTC.